Presented here are 20 T cell receptor beta chains from one specimen sequenced in a study of cytomegalovirus exposure and HLA in healthy donors (dated by TCRdb to the late 2010s). Libraries were built with the immunoSEQ multiplex PCR assay. A mixture of 60 forward primers for TCR Vbeta segments and 13 reverse primers for TCR Jbeta segments was used in the multiplex PCR. TCRdb took this table from immuneACCESS and kept in-frame rearrangements with V and J called. Such tables lack part of the clones; where checked against another copy, unresolved V genes explain under half of the gap, and the rest is unexplained. This sample has approximately 97,000 clones in its table, and roughly four fifths of those were observed once. About 4.9% of the sample lies in the top ten. The sample taken for sequencing was PBMCs. The receptors originated from a man aged 40-49 years in good health and CMV-seropositive.

The chain carries TRBV15 and TRBJ1-5; 10 positions match TRBD1. Germline lookup yields CDR1 LNHNV and CDR2 YYDKDF (reference sequence). V trimming: 2 bases; J trimming: 4 bases; junction bases outside the gene matches: 5. The CDR3 has 16 residues. The CDR3 reads CATSRPPGQGNQPQHF. The CDR3 DNA reads TGTGCCACCAGCAGACCTCCGGGACAGGGGAATCAGCCCCAGCATTTT.

This chain connects TRBV4-2 to TRBJ1-2; no firm D call. V was shortened by 2 bases and J by 5 bases, with 15 bases between the two germline ends. Germline assignment: CDR1 LGHNA and CDR2 YNFKEQ. This CDR3 is built from 15 residues. The CDR3 DNA is TGTGCCAGCAGCCAAACCCTGGCCGGGGAGTATGGCTACACCTTC. This codes for CASSQTLAGEYGYTF.

This chain joins TRBV5-8 and TRBJ2-7, with 9 bases fitting TRBD1. The CDR3 is 13 residues long. Germline V gene lookup returns CDR1 SGHTS and CDR2 YDEGEE. Trimming took 7 bases from V and 10 from J; bases not matched to a gene: 12. CDR3 nucleotide sequence: TGTGCCAGCCTAAGCTTCAGGGACAGGGATCAGTACTTC. This codes for CASLSFRDRDQYF.

The chain uses TRBV25-1 and TRBJ1-2, with 9 bases lining up with TRBD1. The CDR3 contains 14 residues. Germline loops: CDR1 MGHDK, CDR2 SYGVNS. V shed 7 bases, J shed 4 bases, and the junction held 7 bases outside the gene matches. CDR3 residues: CASTATGGSYGYTF. The CDR3 DNA reads TGTGCCAGCACCGCGACAGGGGGGTCCTATGGCTACACCTTC.

V is TRBV4-1 and J is TRBJ2-7; D is ambiguous. The CDR3 extends over 19 amino acids. V shed 2 bases and J shed 2 bases, with 25 bases lying between them. Germline V gene data show CDR1 as MGHRA and CDR2 as YSYEKL. CDR3 in DNA: TGCGCCAGCAGCCAATTTAGGCCCCTGACACTTCGCCCTACCTACGAGCAGTACTTC. This codes for CASSQFRPLTLRPTYEQYF.

In this sample, this clone turned up once. The chain links TRBV30 to TRBJ1-2, with a weak D call TRBD1 (5 bases). CDR1 and CDR2 from the germline V gene are GTSNPN and SVGIG (reference sequence). Trimming pared 2 bases from V and 5 bases from J, leaving 9 bases between. CDR3 length: 12 residues. The CDR3 is CAWSRGAYGYTF. CDR3 coding DNA: TGTGCCTGGAGTCGTGGGGCGTATGGCTACACCTTC.

The J gene is TRBJ1-2, the V gene TRBV5-1, with TRBD1 matching 7 bases. The junction had 17 bases not matched to a gene; V was cut back by 4 bases and J by 5 bases. The CDR3 covers 17 residues. Germline V gives CDR1 SGHRS, CDR2 YFSETQ. Here the CDR3 DNA reads TGCGCCAGCAGCAAGGTCTCTACCTGGGACAGCCAATATGGCTACACCTTC. Translation gives CASSKVSTWDSQYGYTF. The full variable domain, completed using reference TRBV5-1 and TRBJ1-2, is KAGVTQTPRYLIKTRGQQVTLSCSPISGHRSVSWYQQTPGQGLQFLFEYFSETQRNKGNFPGRFSGRQFSNSRSEMNVSTLELGDSALYLCASSKVSTWDSQYGYTFGSGTRLTVV.

This rearrangement joins TRBV28 to TRBJ2-7; 8 positions match TRBD2. Trimming at V came to 6 bases and at J to 4 bases, leaving 5 bases not matched to a gene. The CDR3 loop spans 13 amino acids. Germline CDR1 and CDR2: MDHEN and SYDVKM. The CDR3 loop reads CASRAGTSYEQYF. CDR3 DNA sequence: TGTGCCAGCAGGGCCGGGACTAGTTACGAGCAGTACTTC. Together with reference TRBV28 and TRBJ2-7, the CDR3 gives the full variable domain: DVKVTQSSRYLVKRTGEKVFLECVQDMDHENMFWYRQDPGLGLRLIYFSYDVKMKEKGDIPEGYSVSREKKERFSLILESASTNQTSMYLCASRAGTSYEQYFGPGTRLTVT.

This clone has a handful of counts. Other DNA sequences in the sample encode the same CDR3. The J gene is TRBJ2-1, the V gene TRBV18; TRBD2 aligns across 14 bases. CDR3 size: 15 residues. Losses at the gene ends were 3 bases for V and 6 bases for J; bases not matched to a gene: 1. CDR1 is KGHSH and CDR2 is LQKENI in the germline V gene. This CDR3 reads CASSPGLAGGNEQFF. The CDR3 nucleotides read TGTGCCAGCTCACCCGGACTAGCGGGGGGCAATGAGCAGTTCTTC.

The chain carries TRBV6-5 and TRBJ2-1; D is perhaps TRBD2 (6 bases). CDR3 length: 14 amino acids. Germline lookup yields CDR1 MNHEY and CDR2 SVGAGI. The ends were cut back, 1 base at V and 6 bases at J, with 10 bases in the middle. The CDR3 sequence: CASSYLHGGNEQFF. The CDR3 DNA is TGTGCCAGCAGTTACTTGCACGGGGGCAATGAGCAGTTCTTC.

J is TRBJ1-2 and V is TRBV18, with D possibly TRBD1 on 5 matching bases. CDR1 and CDR2 from the germline V gene are KGHSH and LQKENI. Trimming took off 6 bases at V and 8 bases at J, with 19 bases between the two ends. CDR3 size: 14 residues. CDR3 coding DNA: TGTGCCAGCTCCGTTGACGGGGGACTTGGGGGCTACACCTTC. Translated, it gives CASSVDGGLGGYTF. Looking up the rest from reference TRBV18 and TRBJ1-2 gives the full variable domain: NAGVMQNPRHLVRRRGQEARLRCSPMKGHSHVYWYRQLPEEGLKFMVYLQKENIIDESGMPKERFSAEFPKEGPSILRIQQVVRGDSAAYFCASSVDGGLGGYTFGSGTRLTVV.

The J gene is TRBJ2-7, the V gene TRBV27; 8 bases fit TRBD1. V gave up 6 bases and J gave up 5 bases; unmatched junction bases: 6. Germline V gene data show CDR1 as MNHEY and CDR2 as SMNVEV (reference sequence). The CDR3 is 13 residues long. The CDR3 is CASSLQGEDEQYF. CDR3 in DNA: TGTGCCAGCAGCTTACAGGGGGAAGACGAGCAGTACTTC.

This chain links TRBV19 with TRBJ1-1; 7 nucleotides agree with TRBD1. This CDR3 spans 16 amino acids. Per the germline V gene, CDR1 is LNHDA and CDR2 is SQIVND (reference sequence). Trimming took 6 bases from V and 3 from J; bases not matched to a gene: 13. The CDR3 nucleotides are TGTGCCAGTAGCCTCGGCACAGGGGACCTTTACACTGAAGCTTTCTTT. This encodes CASSLGTGDLYTEAFF.

The chain is built from TRBV4-2 and TRBJ2-7; tentatively, D is TRBD2 (6 bases). This CDR3 has 17 residues. The germline V gene has CDR1 LGHNA and CDR2 YNFKEQ. V was trimmed by 0 bases and J by 0 bases, leaving 15 bases between them. Written as DNA, the CDR3 is TGTGCCAGCAGCCAAGAAGTCGTGGCGGGGACCTCCTACGAGCAGTACTTC. Its protein is CASSQEVVAGTSYEQYF.

This rearrangement joins TRBV7-9 to TRBJ1-3, with D maybe TRBD1 (6 bases). Trimming cost V 8 bases and J 4 bases, with 15 bases left between them. CDR3 length equals 14 residues. The germline gives CDR1 SEHNR, CDR2 FQNEAQ (reference sequence). CDR3 nucleotides: TGTGCCAGCGAATGGGTTGGGGGCGGAAACACCATATATTTT. Amino acids: CASEWVGGGNTIYF.

V is TRBV9 and J is TRBJ1-2; D is undetermined. The CDR3 extends over 13 amino acids. The V gene lost 4 bases and the J gene lost 4 bases, with 11 bases spanning the gap. Per the germline V gene, CDR1 is SGDLS and CDR2 is YYNGEE. The CDR3 loop is CASSTDTFYGYTF. For the CDR3, the DNA is TGTGCCAGCAGCACCGACACCTTCTATGGCTACACCTTC.

V is TRBV5-1 and J is TRBJ2-1; 11 bases match TRBD2. The J segment lost 0 bases and the V segment lost 4 bases, leaving 3 bases of the junction unmatched. This CDR3 is 16 amino acids long. From germline, CDR1 is SGHRS and CDR2 YFSETQ. CDR3 bases: TGCGCCAGCAGCCTGGGACTAGCGGACTCCTACAATGAGCAGTTCTTC. This sequence encodes CASSLGLADSYNEQFF.

About this clone: At one end the junction does not follow the germline gene, possibly because of a read error. The V call is TRBV7-9, the J call TRBJ2-7; D remains ambiguous. Germline loops: CDR1 SEHNR, CDR2 FQNEAQ (reference sequence). The CDR3 covers 15 residues. The CDR3 DNA follows: TGTTCCAGCAGCTCCTGGGCAAACGGAACTCACGAGCAGTACTTC. Translation gives CSSSSWANGTHEQYF.

This clone was seen just once. The CDR3 DNA reads TGCGCCAGCAGCATAAGGGGCCCGGGGGGCAAGGACGAGCAGTACTTC. It codes for CASSIRGPGGKDEQYF. The chain combines TRBV4-1 with TRBJ2-7, with a tentative D call TRBD2 (7 bases). Germline V lookup: CDR1 MGHRA, CDR2 YSYEKL. V was trimmed by 5 bases and J by 5 bases, leaving 22 bases between them. This CDR3 is built from 16 residues.

The chain links TRBV6-6 to TRBJ2-7, with D unresolved. From germline, CDR1 is MNHNY and CDR2 SVGAGI (reference sequence). This CDR3 spans 13 amino acids. Trimming pared 6 bases from V and 5 bases from J, leaving 14 bases between. The chain's CDR3 is CASSLGEIHEQYF. The CDR3 DNA sequence: TGTGCCAGCAGCCTTGGAGAAATCCACGAGCAGTACTTC.